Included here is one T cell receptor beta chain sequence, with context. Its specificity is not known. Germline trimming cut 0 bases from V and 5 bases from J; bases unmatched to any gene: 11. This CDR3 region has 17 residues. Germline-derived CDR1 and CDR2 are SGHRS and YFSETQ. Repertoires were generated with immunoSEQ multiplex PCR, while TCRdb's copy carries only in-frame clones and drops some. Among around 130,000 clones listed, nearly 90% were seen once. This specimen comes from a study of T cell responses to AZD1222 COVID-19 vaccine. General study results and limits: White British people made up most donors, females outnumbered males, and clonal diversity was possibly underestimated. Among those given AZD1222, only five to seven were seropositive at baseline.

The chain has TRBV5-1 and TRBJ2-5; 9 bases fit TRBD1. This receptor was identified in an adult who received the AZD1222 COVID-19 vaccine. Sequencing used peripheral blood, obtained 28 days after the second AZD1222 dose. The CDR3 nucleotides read TGCGCCAGCAGCTTGGCCATGTTGGGACAGGGTTGGGAGACCCAGTACTTC. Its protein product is CASSLAMLGQGWETQYF.